Presented here are 15 T cell receptor beta chains from one specimen sequenced in a study of T cells in Graves' hyperthyroidism and ophthalmopathy. Amplification yielded TCR beta CDR3 regions, with RNA transcripts as the source. Primed by the HTBI set, a first-round RT-PCR was run on the TCR CDR3. TCRdb fed the multiplex PCR reads into MiXCR, producing one record per CDR3 protein. The table records 620,000 or so distinct CDR3 sequences, more than 14% of them present only once. The sequencing input was blood. These receptor sequences come from a woman aged 50 to 60 with Graves' ophthalmopathy.

V is TRBV6-1 and J is TRBJ2-2; 8 bases match TRBD1. The V gene end was trimmed by 5 bases and the J gene end by 6 bases; junction bases not matched to a gene: 11. CDR3 length: 16 amino acids. Per germline, CDR1 MNHNS and CDR2 SASEGT. The CDR3 DNA sequence: TGTGCCAGCAGTCATGACAGGGGCAGTATACCCGGGGAGCTGTTTTTT. Translated, it gives CASSHDRGSIPGELFF.

This clonotype was counted ten times or more. The chain is built from TRBV9 and TRBJ2-3, with 9 bases lining up with TRBD2. Germline-derived CDR1 and CDR2 are SGDLS and YYNGEE. V shed 0 bases, J shed 3 bases, and the junction held 5 bases outside the gene matches. This CDR3 contains 16 residues. CDR3: CASSVEGGRATDTQYF. The CDR3 DNA sequence: TGTGCCAGCAGCGTAGAAGGCGGGAGGGCAACAGATACGCAGTATTTT.

The chain carries TRBV5-1 and TRBJ2-3; 8 nucleotides align to TRBD2. Trimming took 6 bases from V and 2 from J; bases not matched to a gene: 5. The CDR3 has 14 amino acids. Germline V gene sequence: CDR1 SGHRS, CDR2 YFSETQ. The CDR3 DNA sequence: TGCGCCAGCAACCGGGGGGGCAACACAGATACGCAGTATTTT. Protein sequence: CASNRGGNTDTQYF.

The rearrangement links TRBV28 to TRBJ2-4, with D possibly matching TRBD1 (5 bases). The germline gives CDR1 MDHEN, CDR2 SYDVKM. CDR3 length: 15 amino acids. V was pared by 2 bases and J by 6 bases, with 14 bases between. The CDR3 spells CASSLTGDAINIQYF. CDR3 coding DNA: TGTGCCAGCAGTTTAACAGGAGATGCGATAAACATTCAGTACTTC.

This clonotype was observed at least ten times. The V call is TRBV9, the J call TRBJ2-3; D is perhaps TRBD2 (6 bases). The CDR3 consists of 16 residues. CDR1 is SGDLS and CDR2 is YYNGEE in the germline V gene. Trimming shortened V by 1 base and J by 4 bases, and 16 bases separated the two germline ends. The CDR3: CASSVSGGSRPDTQYF. The CDR3 coding sequence is TGTGCCAGCAGCGTATCTGGGGGGAGCCGCCCAGATACGCAGTATTTT.

The rearrangement joins TRBV27 to TRBJ1-5; D not resolved. Germline CDR1 is MNHEY and CDR2 is SMNVEV (reference sequence). Between the trimmed V and J ends, which lost 4 bases and 4 bases, there was a span of 8 bases. This CDR3 region has 13 residues. The CDR3 DNA is TGTGCCAGCAGTTCGGACGGAAATCAGCCCCAGCATTTT. Its translation: CASSSDGNQPQHF.

This clonotype was detected ten times or more. This rearrangement joins TRBV3-1 to TRBJ2-5, with a possible D match to TRBD2 (6 bases). V lost 0 bases, J lost 4 bases, and 15 bases lay in between. CDR1 is LGHDT and CDR2 is YNNKEL in the germline V gene (reference sequence). The CDR3 runs 16 residues. For the CDR3, the DNA is TGTGCCAGCAGCCAAGAACCACCGCGACTAGGAGAGACCCAGTACTTC. This sequence encodes CASSQEPPRLGETQYF.

There are a few counts of this clonotype. V gene TRBV28 combines with J gene TRBJ1-1; the match to TRBD1 covers 7 bases. V was clipped by 6 bases and J by 6 bases; unmatched bases: 4. CDR3 length: 12 amino acids. Germline values: CDR1 MDHEN, CDR2 SYDVKM. The CDR3 loop reads CASRSGTAEAFF. DNA for the CDR3: TGTGCCAGCAGATCCGGGACAGCTGAAGCTTTCTTT.

This clonotype was seen a few times. The genes are TRBV5-1 and TRBJ1-1; no firm D call. V was cut by 0 bases and J by 5 bases, with 11 bases left in between. Germline-derived CDR1 and CDR2 are SGHRS and YFSETQ. CDR3 length: 14 residues. CDR3 DNA: TGCGCCAGCAGCTTGGGCGGGGTTATGACTGAAGCTTTCTTT. Translation gives CASSLGGVMTEAFF.

The table lists this clonotype with many counts. The rearrangement joins TRBV3-1 to TRBJ2-2, with D maybe TRBD2 (5 bases). The V end was cut by 5 bases, the J end by 6 bases, with 10 bases between. Germline V CDR1 and CDR2: LGHDT, YNNKEL (reference sequence). CDR3 size: 13 residues. CDR3 coding DNA: TGTGCCAGCAGCACACTAGACGCCGGGGAGCTGTTTTTT. It translates to CASSTLDAGELFF.

This clonotype was counted a few times. V gene TRBV30 combines with J gene TRBJ2-1; D remains ambiguous. The CDR3 totals 14 residues. V dropped 5 bases and J dropped 3 bases, with 14 bases sitting between them. Germline CDR1 is GTSNPN and CDR2 is SVGIG (reference sequence). The DNA for the CDR3 is TGTGCCTGGGTAAGCACGAAGGTCTACAATGAGCAGTTCTTC. Its translation: CAWVSTKVYNEQFF.

As for this clonotype: A much more abundant neighbour one base away suggests this may be a read error. The chain employs TRBV20-1 and TRBJ2-5, with D perhaps assigned TRBD1 or TRBD2 (5 bases each). Germline V gene lookup returns CDR1 DFQATT and CDR2 SNEGSKA (reference sequence). This CDR3 contains 13 residues. The CDR3 DNA follows: TGCAGTGCTACGGGGTTGGGGCAAGGGACCCAGTACTTC. Encoded protein: CSATGLGQGTQYF.

This clonotype was recorded at least ten times. Here the CDR3 DNA reads TGCAGTGCTAGTTTACAGGTTACGGATACGCAGTATTTT. It specifies CSASLQVTDTQYF. The chain employs TRBV20-1 and TRBJ2-3; tentatively, D is TRBD1 (5 bases). Looked up from germline, CDR1 is DFQATT and CDR2 is SNEGSKA (reference sequence). V lost 3 bases and J 6 bases, leaving 13 bases between the germline ends. The CDR3 runs to 13 residues.

This clonotype was counted ten times or more. The chain joins TRBV3-1 to TRBJ2-1, with 7 nucleotides matching TRBD2. The ends lost 2 bases at V and 5 bases at J; junction bases unmatched: 9. Germline CDR1 and CDR2: LGHDT and YNNKEL (reference sequence). This CDR3 region has 16 residues. CDR3 protein: CASSQTAGVGNNEQFF. CDR3 nucleotides: TGTGCCAGCAGCCAAACGGCGGGAGTCGGTAACAATGAGCAGTTCTTC.

This clonotype appeared many times. The chain combines TRBV6-2 or TRBV6-3 with TRBJ1-1; no clear D gene. Germline loops: CDR1 MNHEY, CDR2 SVGEGT. The V end lost 2 bases, the J end lost 11 bases, and 18 bases lay between the germline ends. The CDR3 is made up of 14 amino acids. The CDR3, as DNA: TGTGCCAGCAGTTACCCCGGGAACTATTACGGGGCTTTCTTT. Protein sequence: CASSYPGNYYGAFF.